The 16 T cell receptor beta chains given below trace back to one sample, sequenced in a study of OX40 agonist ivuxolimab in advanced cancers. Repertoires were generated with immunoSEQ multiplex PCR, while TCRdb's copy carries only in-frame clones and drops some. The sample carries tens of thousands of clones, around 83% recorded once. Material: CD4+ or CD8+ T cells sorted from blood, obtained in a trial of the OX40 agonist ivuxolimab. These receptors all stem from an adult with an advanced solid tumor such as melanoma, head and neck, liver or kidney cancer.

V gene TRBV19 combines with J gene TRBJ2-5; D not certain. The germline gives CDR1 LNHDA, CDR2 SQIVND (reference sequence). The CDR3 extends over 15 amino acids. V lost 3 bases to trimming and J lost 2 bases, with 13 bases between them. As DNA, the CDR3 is TGTGCCAGTAGTATTATTTTGTCACCACAAGAGACCCAGTACTTC. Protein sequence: CASSIILSPQETQYF.

The CDR3 DNA is TGCGCCAGCGCATCCCGGGGTGGGGGAGTGTCAGATACGCAGTATTTT. It encodes CASASRGGGVSDTQYF. The chain links TRBV4-1 to TRBJ2-3; D may correspond to TRBD1 or TRBD2 (5 bases each). Trimming stripped 8 bases from V and 4 bases from J, with 22 bases between. The CDR3 extends over 16 amino acids. Germline lookup yields CDR1 MGHRA and CDR2 YSYEKL.

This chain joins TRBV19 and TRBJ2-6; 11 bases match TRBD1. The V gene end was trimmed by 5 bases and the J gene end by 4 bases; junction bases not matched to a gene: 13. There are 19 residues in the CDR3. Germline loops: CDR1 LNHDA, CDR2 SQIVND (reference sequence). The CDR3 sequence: CASSHPTGQGARGANVLTF. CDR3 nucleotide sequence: TGTGCCAGTAGTCACCCCACCGGACAGGGGGCGAGGGGGGCCAACGTCCTGACTTTC.

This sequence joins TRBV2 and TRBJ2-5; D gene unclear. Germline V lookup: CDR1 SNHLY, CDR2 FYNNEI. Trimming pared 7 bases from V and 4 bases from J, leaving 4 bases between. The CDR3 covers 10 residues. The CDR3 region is CASTGETQYF. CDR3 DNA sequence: TGTGCCAGCACGGGAGAGACCCAGTACTTC.

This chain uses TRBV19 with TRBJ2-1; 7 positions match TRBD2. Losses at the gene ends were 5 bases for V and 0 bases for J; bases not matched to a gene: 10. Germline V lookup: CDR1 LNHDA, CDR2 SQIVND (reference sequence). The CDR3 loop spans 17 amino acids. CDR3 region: CASSRRGVKSSYNEQFF. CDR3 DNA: TGTGCCAGTAGTCGCCGGGGGGTGAAGAGCTCCTACAATGAGCAGTTCTTC. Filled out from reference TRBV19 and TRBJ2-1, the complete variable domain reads DGGITQSPKYLFRKEGQNVTLSCEQNLNHDAMYWYRQDPGQGLRLIYYSQIVNDFQKGDIAEGYSVSREKKESFPLTVTSAQKNPTAFYLCASSRRGVKSSYNEQFFGPGTRLTVL.

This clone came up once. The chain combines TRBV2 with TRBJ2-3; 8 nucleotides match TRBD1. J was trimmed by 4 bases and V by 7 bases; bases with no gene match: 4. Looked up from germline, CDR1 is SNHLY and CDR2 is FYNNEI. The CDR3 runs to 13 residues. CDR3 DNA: TGTGCCAGCACCGACAGGGGCTCAGATACGCAGTATTTT. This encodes CASTDRGSDTQYF.

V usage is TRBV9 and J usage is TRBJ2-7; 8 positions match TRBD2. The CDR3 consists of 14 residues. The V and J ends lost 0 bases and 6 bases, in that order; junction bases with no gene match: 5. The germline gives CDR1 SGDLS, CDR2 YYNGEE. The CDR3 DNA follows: TGTGCCAGCAGCGTAGTAGGGGCGGGGGGCGAGCAGTACTTC. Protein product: CASSVVGAGGEQYF.

The CDR3 sequence is CATSRDPEGQPQHF. In DNA, the CDR3 is TGTGCCACCAGCAGAGATCCGGAGGGCCAGCCCCAGCATTTT. The chain joins TRBV15 to TRBJ1-5, with D unresolved. In germline, CDR1 is LNHNV, CDR2 YYDKDF (reference sequence). The CDR3 has 14 amino acids. V was clipped by 0 bases and J by 7 bases, with 10 bases between them.

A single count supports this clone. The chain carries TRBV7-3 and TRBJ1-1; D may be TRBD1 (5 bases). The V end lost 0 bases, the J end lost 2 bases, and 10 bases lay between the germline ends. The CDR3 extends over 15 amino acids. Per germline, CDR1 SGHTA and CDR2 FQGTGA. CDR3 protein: CASSLTPGLNTEAFF. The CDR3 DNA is TGTGCCAGCAGCTTAACCCCAGGGCTTAACACTGAAGCTTTCTTT. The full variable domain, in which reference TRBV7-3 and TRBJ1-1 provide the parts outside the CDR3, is GAGVSQTPSNKVTEKGKYVELRCDPISGHTALYWYRQSLGQGPEFLIYFQGTGAADDSGLPNDRFFAVRPEGSVSTLKIQRTERGDSAVYLCASSLTPGLNTEAFFGQGTRLTVV.

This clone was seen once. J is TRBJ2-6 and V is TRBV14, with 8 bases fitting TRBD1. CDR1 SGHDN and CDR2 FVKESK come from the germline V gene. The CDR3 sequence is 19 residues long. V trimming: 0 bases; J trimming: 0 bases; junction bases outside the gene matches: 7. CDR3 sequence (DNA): TGTGCCAGCAGCCAAGAAATTCAGGGGGCTATCTCTGGGGCCAACGTCCTGACTTTC. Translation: CASSQEIQGAISGANVLTF.

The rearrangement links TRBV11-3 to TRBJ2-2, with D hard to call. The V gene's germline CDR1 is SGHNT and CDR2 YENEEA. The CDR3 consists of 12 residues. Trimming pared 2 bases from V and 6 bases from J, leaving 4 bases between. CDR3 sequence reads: CASSLSSGELFF. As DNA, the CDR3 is TGTGCCAGCAGCTTATCCTCCGGGGAGCTGTTTTTT.

The DNA for the CDR3 is TGCGCCAGCAGCCACGAACCTAGCACAGATACGCAGTATTTT. Residues: CASSHEPSTDTQYF. The V gene is TRBV4-1, the J gene TRBJ2-3; D ambiguous. The V end lost 3 bases, the J end lost 0 bases, and 7 bases lay between the germline ends. Germline CDR1 MGHRA, CDR2 YSYEKL. CDR3 length: 14 residues.

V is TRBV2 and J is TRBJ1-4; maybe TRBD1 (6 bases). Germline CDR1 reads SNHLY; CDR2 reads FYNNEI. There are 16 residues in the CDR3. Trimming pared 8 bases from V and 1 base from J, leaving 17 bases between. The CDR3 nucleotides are TGTGCCAGCCGTCGGGGGGGCGTAGGAACTAATGAAAAACTGTTTTTT. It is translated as CASRRGGVGTNEKLFF.

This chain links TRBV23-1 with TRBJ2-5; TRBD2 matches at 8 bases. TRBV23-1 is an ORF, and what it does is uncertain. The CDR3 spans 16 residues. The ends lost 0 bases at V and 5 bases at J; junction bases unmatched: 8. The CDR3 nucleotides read TGCGCCAGCAGTCAATCGGACGGGGGGGTAGGGGAGACCCAGTACTTC. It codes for CASSQSDGGVGETQYF.

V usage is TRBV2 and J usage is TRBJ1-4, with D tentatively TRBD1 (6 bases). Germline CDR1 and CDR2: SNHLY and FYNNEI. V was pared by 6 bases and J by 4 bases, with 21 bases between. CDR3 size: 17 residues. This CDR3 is CASRDTGTLEVNEKLFF. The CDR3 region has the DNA TGTGCCAGCAGAGACACCGGGACACTTGAAGTTAATGAAAAACTGTTTTTT.

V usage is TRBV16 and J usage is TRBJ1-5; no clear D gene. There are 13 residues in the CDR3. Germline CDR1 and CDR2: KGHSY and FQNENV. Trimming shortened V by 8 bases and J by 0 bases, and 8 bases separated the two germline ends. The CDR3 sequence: CASQVHSNQPQHF. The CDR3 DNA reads TGTGCCAGCCAGGTCCATAGCAATCAGCCCCAGCATTTT.